This T cell receptor beta chain is drawn from a study of CD8 T cells in ankylosing spondylitis. The CDR3 loop spans 16 amino acids. Trimming at V came to 4 bases and at J to 5 bases, leaving 8 bases not matched to a gene. The V gene's germline CDR1 is KGHDR and CDR2 SFDVKD. Researchers built TCR beta libraries using quantitative 5'-RACE with molecular barcodes. TCRdb reprocessed the 5' RACE reads via MiXCR and lists one record per CDR3 protein. The sample includes fewer than 550,000 distinct CDR3 sequences, approximately 5.3% of them seen just once. Regarding the study as a whole: For ankylosing spondylitis blood, a TCR beta motif of 7 or 8 highly homologous variants appeared characteristic. Earlier reports found some motif variants in synovial fluid and blood in reactive arthritis. The clones that were linked to disease were reported to be significantly enriched in matched synovial fluid samples from ankylosing spondylitis patients.

The sample holds many counts of this clonotype. What it binds is not known. The rearrangement uses TRBV24-1 and TRBJ2-4; 9 bases are shared with TRBD1. What was sequenced was blood, either unsorted or a sorted T cell fraction (not recorded which). The sequence was collected from a male donor with ankylosing spondylitis. The CDR3 sequence is CATSDAGTGSENIQYF. CDR3 bases: TGTGCCACCAGTGACGCCGGGACAGGGTCCGAAAACATTCAGTACTTC.